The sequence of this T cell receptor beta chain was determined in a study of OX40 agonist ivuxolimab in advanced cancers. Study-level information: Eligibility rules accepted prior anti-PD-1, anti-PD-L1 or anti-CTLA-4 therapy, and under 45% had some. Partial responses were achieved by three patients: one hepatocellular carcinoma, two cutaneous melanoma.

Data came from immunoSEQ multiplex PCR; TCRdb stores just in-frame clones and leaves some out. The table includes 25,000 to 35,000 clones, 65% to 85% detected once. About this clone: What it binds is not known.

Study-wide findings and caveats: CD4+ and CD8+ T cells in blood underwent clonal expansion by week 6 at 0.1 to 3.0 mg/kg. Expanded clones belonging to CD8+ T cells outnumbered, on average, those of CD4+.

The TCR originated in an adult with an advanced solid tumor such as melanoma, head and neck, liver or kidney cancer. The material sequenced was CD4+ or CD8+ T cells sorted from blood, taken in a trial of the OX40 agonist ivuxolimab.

CDR3 region: CASSPGGGSIYGYTF. Here the CDR3 DNA reads TGTGCCAGCAGCCCCGGGGGAGGGAGCATCTATGGCTACACCTTC. The chain employs TRBV5-3 and TRBJ1-2; weak D call: TRBD1 (5 bases). TRBV5-3 belongs to the ORF category, with a function that is uncertain. CDR3 length: 15 amino acids. The V gene lost 8 bases and the J gene lost 4 bases, with 21 bases spanning the gap.